The 6 T cell receptor beta chains listed next were all sequenced from one sample in a study of T cells in Graves' hyperthyroidism and ophthalmopathy (dated by TCRdb to about 2019). The protocol used for the library was multiplex PCR. TCRdb shows the sequencer as Illumina HiSeq 2000. TCR beta CDR3 regions were amplified from RNA transcripts. For the first round of RT-PCR on the TCR CDR3, the HTBI primer set was used together with the Qiagen OneStep RT-PCR kit. TCRdb itself trimmed the public reads at Q25 with fastp, ran MiXCR and retained productive beta chains. Each entry merges the rows of one CDR3 protein and shows their most common DNA and genes. This sample is represented by hundreds of thousands of distinct CDR3 sequences; over 11% of them were singletons. Of the sample, under 7% is held by the ten largest clones. The sample was blood. These receptors all stem from a woman aged 30 to 39 with Graves' hyperthyroidism that later progressed to Graves' ophthalmopathy.

This clonotype has a count of ten or more. A read error may be the cause here, since a much bigger clone is one base away. This rearrangement joins TRBV28 to TRBJ2-3; 10 nucleotides match TRBD2. Germline CDR1 MDHEN, CDR2 SYDVKM. The CDR3 has 15 amino acids. This CDR3 reads CASSRTSGSTDAQYF. CDR3 nucleotide sequence: TGTGCCAGCAGTAGGACTAGCGGAAGCACAGATGCGCAGTATTTT.

This clonotype was detected a few times. The chain recombines TRBV19 with TRBJ2-7, with no clear D. Germline CDR1 LNHDA, CDR2 SQIVND (reference sequence). V lost 6 bases and J 0 bases, leaving 12 bases between the germline ends. CDR3 length: 14 residues. The CDR3: CASSPLTSSYEQYF. The CDR3 DNA follows: TGTGCCAGTAGCCCGTTGACCAGCTCCTACGAGCAGTACTTC.

This clonotype was recorded at least ten times. This chain joins TRBV20-1 and TRBJ1-2, with TRBD1 matching 10 bases. V lost 3 bases to trimming and J lost 3 bases; unmatched junction nucleotides: 7. This CDR3 region has 15 residues. Germline-derived CDR1 and CDR2 are DFQATT and SNEGSKA (reference sequence). The CDR3 here is CSASATGGAYYGYTF. The CDR3 coding sequence is TGCAGTGCTAGTGCGACAGGGGGCGCGTACTATGGCTACACCTTC.

The chain carries TRBV30 and TRBJ2-1; D call uncertain. Germline values: CDR1 GTSNPN, CDR2 SVGIG (reference sequence). Deletions cut 4 bases from V and 9 bases from J, with 13 bases between. This CDR3 region has 12 residues. The CDR3 DNA sequence: TGTGCCTGGACTCCGGCGTTTGGTGAGCAGTTCTTC. Translating it yields CAWTPAFGEQFF.

This clonotype was recorded many times. The chain is built from TRBV27 and TRBJ2-2; possible D gene TRBD2, 5 bases. Germline V gene data show CDR1 as MNHEY and CDR2 as SMNVEV (reference sequence). CDR3 length: 13 amino acids. V was pared by 6 bases and J by 5 bases, with 10 bases between. CDR3: CASSLPGTGELFF. The CDR3 DNA sequence: TGTGCCAGCAGCCTCCCGGGGACCGGGGAGCTGTTTTTT.

The table lists this clonotype with many counts. The V and J genes are TRBV30 and TRBJ2-1, with TRBD1 matching over 7 bases. CDR1 is GTSNPN and CDR2 is SVGIG in the germline V gene (reference sequence). With V trimmed by 5 bases and J by 2 bases, 6 bases remained unmatched. This CDR3 comprises 14 residues. CDR3 DNA sequence: TGTGCCTGGGAGACAGGGCTGGCCTACAATGAGCAGTTCTTC. As protein: CAWETGLAYNEQFF.